This TCR beta chain was identified in a study of identical twins. TCRdb called the 5' RACE reads again in MiXCR, with one record for every CDR3 protein. The sample holds under 900,000 distinct CDR3 sequences, 15% to 20% seen once. The CDR3 is 12 residues long. Trimming left V 8 bases short and J 7 bases short, with 14 bases between. From germline, CDR1 is SGHAT and CDR2 FQDESV (reference sequence). The sample was also linked to a second study, of T cells expressing NK-cell markers.

The V call is TRBV11-1, the J call TRBJ2-5; tentatively, D is TRBD1 (7 bases). Sequencing was carried out using PBMCs. The TCR originated in a woman under 30 in good health. In DNA, the CDR3 is TGTGCCAGCTCCGGACAGGAGGGGACCCAGTACTTC. Translating it yields CASSGQEGTQYF.